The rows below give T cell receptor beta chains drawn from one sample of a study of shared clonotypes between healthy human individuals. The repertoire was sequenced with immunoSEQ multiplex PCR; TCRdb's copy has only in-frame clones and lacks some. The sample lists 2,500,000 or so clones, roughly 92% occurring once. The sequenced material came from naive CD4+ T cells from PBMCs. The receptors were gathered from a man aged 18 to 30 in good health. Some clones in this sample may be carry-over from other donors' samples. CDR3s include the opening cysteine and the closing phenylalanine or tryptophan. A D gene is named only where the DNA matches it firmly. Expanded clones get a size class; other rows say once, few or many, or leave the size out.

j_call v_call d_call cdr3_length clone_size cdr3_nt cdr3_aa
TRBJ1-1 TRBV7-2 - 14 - TGTGCCAGCAGCTTTACAGGGTTGGAGACTGAAGCTTTCTTT CASSFTGLETEAFF
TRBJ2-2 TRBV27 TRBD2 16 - TGTGCCAGCAGTCCCACCCGGCGGGGGGTCGGAGGGGAGCTGTTTTTT CASSPTRRGVGGELFF
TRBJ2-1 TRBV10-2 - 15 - TGCGCCAGCAGCGCAAGCGTTATTGGCTACAATGAGCAGTTCTTC CASSASVIGYNEQFF
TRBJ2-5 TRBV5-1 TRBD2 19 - TGCGCCAGCAGCTTAGGTGCGGCTAGCGGGACCGTCCCAAAAGAGACCCAGTACTTC CASSLGAASGTVPKETQYF
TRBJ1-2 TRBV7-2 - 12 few TGTGCCAGCAGCTTAGCCAACTATGGCTACACCTTC CASSLANYGYTF
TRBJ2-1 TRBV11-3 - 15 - TGTGCCAGCAGCTTAGTCCCATCCATTGCATCTGAGCAGTTCTTC CASSLVPSIASEQFF
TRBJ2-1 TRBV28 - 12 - TGTGCCAGCAGTAACTATCCAAATGAGCAGTTCTTC CASSNYPNEQFF
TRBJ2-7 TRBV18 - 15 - TGTGCCAGCTCACCCACAGCTCAAACTTACTACGAGCAGTACTTC CASSPTAQTYYEQYF
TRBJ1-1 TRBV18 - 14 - TGTGCCAGCTCACCACTCACAGGGCCCACTGAAGCTTTCTTT CASSPLTGPTEAFF
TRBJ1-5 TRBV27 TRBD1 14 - TGTGCCAGCAGCAGACAGGGTAGCAATCAGCCCCAGCATTTT CASSRQGSNQPQHF
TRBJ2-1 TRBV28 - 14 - TGTGCCAGCAGTTTATGGGACCCCCGGACCGAGCAGTTCTTC CASSLWDPRTEQFF
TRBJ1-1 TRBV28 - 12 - TGTGGAATCCGGGGGAGGGGCACTGAAGCTTTCTTT CGIRGRGTEAFF
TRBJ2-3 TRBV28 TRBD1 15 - TGTGCCAGCAGCCCCGGGGACAGGCCCACAGATACGCAGTATTTT CASSPGDRPTDTQYF
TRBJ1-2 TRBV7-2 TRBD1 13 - TGTGCCAGCAGCCTGAGACAGGGTGGTGGCTACACCTTC CASSLRQGGGYTF
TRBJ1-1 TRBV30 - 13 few TGTGCCTGTCCGGACAGACAGAACACTGAAGCTTTCTTT CACPDRQNTEAFF
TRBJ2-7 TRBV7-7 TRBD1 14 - TGTGCCAGCAGCTTACGGGACAGACCATACGAGCAGTACTTC CASSLRDRPYEQYF
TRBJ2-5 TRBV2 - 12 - TGTGCCAGCAGTGAAGCGAAGGGAACCCAGTACTTC CASSEAKGTQYF
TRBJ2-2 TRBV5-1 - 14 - TGCGCCAGCAGCTTAAGCCAAGAGGCCGGGGAGCTGTTTTTT CASSLSQEAGELFF
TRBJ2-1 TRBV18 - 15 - TGTGCCAGCTCACCAGGGGGGGCGCGGTACAATGAGCAGTTCTTC CASSPGGARYNEQFF
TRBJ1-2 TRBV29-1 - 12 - TGCAGCGTTGGAACAGGTATTTATGGCTACACCTTC CSVGTGIYGYTF
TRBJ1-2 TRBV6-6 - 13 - TGTGCCAGCAGCCCAAGTAGGGACTATGGCTACACCTTC CASSPSRDYGYTF
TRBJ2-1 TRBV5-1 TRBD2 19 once TGCGCCAGCAGCTTGGGGACGTACTATGGCGGGAGGGCCGTGGATGAGCAGTTCTTC CASSLGTYYGGRAVDEQFF
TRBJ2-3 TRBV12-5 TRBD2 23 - TGTGCTAGTGGTTTCCTGCCCTTAAAGGGACTAGCGGGGCTCGACTCCCTCACAGATACGCAGTATTTT CASGFLPLKGLAGLDSLTDTQYF
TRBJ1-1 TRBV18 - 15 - TGTGCCAGCTCACCACCTGGGCTCGGGGCCACTGAAGCTTTCTTT CASSPPGLGATEAFF
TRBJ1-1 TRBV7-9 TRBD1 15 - TGTGCCAGCAGCGCTGGGACAGTAGAGAACACTGAAGCTTTCTTT CASSAGTVENTEAFF
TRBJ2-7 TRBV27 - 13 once TGTGCCAGCAGTTTGACGGCCAACTACGAGCAGTACTTC CASSLTANYEQYF
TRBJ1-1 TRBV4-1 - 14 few TGCGCCAGCAGCCAACCACAGGGACACACTGAAGCTTTCTTT CASSQPQGHTEAFF
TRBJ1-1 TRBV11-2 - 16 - TGTGCCAGCAGCTTTATGGGGGCCCTAATGAACACTGAAGCTTTCTTT CASSFMGALMNTEAFF
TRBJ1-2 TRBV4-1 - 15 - TGCGCCAGCAGCCAAGATTCTTCAGGACACATTGGCTACACCTTC CASSQDSSGHIGYTF
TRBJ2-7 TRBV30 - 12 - TGTGCCTGGAATCTTAAGGGCTACGAGCAGTACTTC CAWNLKGYEQYF
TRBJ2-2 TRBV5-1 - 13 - TGCGCCAGCAGCTCGGAGAACACCGGGGAGCTGTTTTTT CASSSENTGELFF
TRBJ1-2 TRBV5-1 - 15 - TGCGCCAGCAGCTTAACAGGGCATGCGAACTATGGCTACACCTTC CASSLTGHANYGYTF
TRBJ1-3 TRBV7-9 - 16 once TGTGCCAGCAGCAAGTGGGACATGAACTCTGGAAACACCATATATTTT CASSKWDMNSGNTIYF
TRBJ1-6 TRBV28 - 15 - TGTGCCAGCGTAGAAAATGGACTGGGAAATTCACCCCTCCACTTT CASVENGLGNSPLHF
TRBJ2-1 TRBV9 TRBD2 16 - TGTGCCAGCAGCGTAGGGCTAGCGGGGACAAACAATGAGCAGTTCTTC CASSVGLAGTNNEQFF
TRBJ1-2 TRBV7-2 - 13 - TGTGCCAGCAGCTTAGGGCGGACCTATGGCTACACCTTC CASSLGRTYGYTF
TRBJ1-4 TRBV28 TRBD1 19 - TGTGCCAGCAGTCTCACATTCTCTCAAAGGGGACAGGGGAATGAAAAACTGTTTTTT CASSLTFSQRGQGNEKLFF
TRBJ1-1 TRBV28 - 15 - TGTGCCAGCAGTAACTTGTGGGGGGCCTATACTGAAGCTTTCTTT CASSNLWGAYTEAFF
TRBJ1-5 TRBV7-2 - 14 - TGTGCCAGCAGCTTTAGTAGGCCTTATCAGCCCCAGCATTTT CASSFSRPYQPQHF
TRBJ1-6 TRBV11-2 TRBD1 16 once TGTGCCAGCAGCTTTACTCAGGGGGTGGATAATTCACCCCTCCACTTT CASSFTQGVDNSPLHF
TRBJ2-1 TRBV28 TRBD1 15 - TGTGCCAGCAGTTTTCGGACAGGGGGCATGGATGAGCAGTTCTTC CASSFRTGGMDEQFF
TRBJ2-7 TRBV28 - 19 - TGTGCCAGCAGTCACCGTGATTGGAGCAGGGACTCGAGCTCCTACGAGCAGTACTTC CASSHRDWSRDSSSYEQYF
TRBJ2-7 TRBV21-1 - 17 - TGTGCCAGCAGCAGGTACGGGCCCCCGAAAAGGCTATACGAGCAGTACTTC CASSRYGPPKRLYEQYF
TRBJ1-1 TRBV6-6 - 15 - TGTGCCAGCAGTTACTCGGGCGGGGTGAACACTGAAGCTTTCTTT CASSYSGGVNTEAFF